What follows is one T cell receptor (beta chain) and its context. What it recognizes is unknown. Only in-frame clones appear in the TCRdb table, and some are missing; sequencing was by immunoSEQ multiplex PCR. Of roughly 150,000 clones listed, 85% to 95% are singletons. The CDR3 has 17 residues. Germline V gives CDR1 LGHNA, CDR2 YSLEER. V was clipped by 3 bases and J by 5 bases; unmatched bases: 12. The data originate from a study of T cell responses to AZD1222 COVID-19 vaccine. Findings of the study overall: AZD1222 recipients seropositive at baseline numbered only six or seven. There were mostly white British donors and more females than males, and clonal diversity was possibly underestimated.

The chain combines TRBV4-3 with TRBJ2-2; 7 nucleotides line up with TRBD1. This material consisted of peripheral blood, taken on day 0 of AZD1222 vaccination. The origin of this receptor is an adult in good health. In nucleotides, the CDR3 is TGCGCCAGCAGCCACAGTAGGGACAGACCCTTAACCGGGGAGCTGTTTTTT. This sequence encodes CASSHSRDRPLTGELFF.